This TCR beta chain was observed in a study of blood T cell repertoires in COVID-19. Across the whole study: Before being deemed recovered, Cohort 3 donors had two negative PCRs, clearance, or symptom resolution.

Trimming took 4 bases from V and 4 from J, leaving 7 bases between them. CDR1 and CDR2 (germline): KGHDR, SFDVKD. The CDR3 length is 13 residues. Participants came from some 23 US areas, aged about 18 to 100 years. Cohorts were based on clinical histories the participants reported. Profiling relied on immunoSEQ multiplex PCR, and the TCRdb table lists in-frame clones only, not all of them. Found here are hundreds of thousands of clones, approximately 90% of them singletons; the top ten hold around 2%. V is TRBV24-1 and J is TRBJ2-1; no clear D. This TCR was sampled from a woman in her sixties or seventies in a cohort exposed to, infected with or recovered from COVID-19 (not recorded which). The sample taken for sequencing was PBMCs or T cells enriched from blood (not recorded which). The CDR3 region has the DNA TGTGCCACCAGTGACAACTATTACAATGAGCAGTTCTTC. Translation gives CATSDNYYNEQFF.